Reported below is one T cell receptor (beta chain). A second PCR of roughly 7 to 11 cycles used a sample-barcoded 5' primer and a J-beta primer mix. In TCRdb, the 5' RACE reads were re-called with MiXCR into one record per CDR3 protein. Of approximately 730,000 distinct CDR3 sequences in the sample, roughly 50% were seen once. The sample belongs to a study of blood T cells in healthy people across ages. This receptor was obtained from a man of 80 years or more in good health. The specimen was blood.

CDR3 sequence reads: CASSQEGLAGDGGDNEQFF. CDR3 bases: TGCGCCAGCAGCCAAGAGGGACTAGCGGGAGACGGCGGGGACAATGAGCAGTTCTTC. The V gene is TRBV4-1, the J gene TRBJ2-1; 14 bases align to TRBD2. Germline loops: CDR1 MGHRA, CDR2 YSYEKL. Losses at the gene ends were 0 bases for V and 5 bases for J; bases not matched to a gene: 9. This CDR3 is 19 amino acids long.